Listed here are 14 T cell receptor beta chains from one sample, sequenced in a study of T-cell reconstitution after alpha-beta-depleted transplantation in children. For TCRbeta, the library was prepared with unique molecular identifiers. TCRdb ran MiXCR on the PCR reads and lists one entry per CDR3 protein. In the table there are more than 90,000 distinct CDR3 sequences, around a tenth of which are singletons. The source material was PBMCs, sampled before TCRalphabeta/CD19-depleted stem cell transplant. The source is a boy aged 2 to 10 with acute lymphoblastic leukemia, due to receive a stem cell transplant.

The table lists this clonotype with a few counts. The chain employs TRBV5-1 and TRBJ2-1, with D uncertain. V dropped 6 bases and J dropped 6 bases, with 7 bases sitting between them. The CDR3 length is 11 residues. Germline assignment: CDR1 SGHRS and CDR2 YFSETQ. CDR3 residues: CASKMANEQFF. CDR3 coding DNA: TGCGCCAGCAAAATGGCCAATGAGCAGTTCTTC.

This clonotype was seen at least ten times. CDR3 coding DNA: TGTGCCAGCAGCTGGCTAGACACAGATACGCAGTATTTT. It specifies CASSWLDTDTQYF. This sequence joins TRBV7-9 and TRBJ2-3; the D is unclear. The germline V gene encodes CDR1 SEHNR and CDR2 FQNEAQ (reference sequence). This CDR3 is built from 13 residues. V gave up 4 bases and J gave up 2 bases, with 7 bases separating them.

This sequence joins TRBV30 and TRBJ2-7, with D possibly being TRBD1 (5 bases). Trimming took 3 bases from V and 5 from J, leaving 14 bases between them. There are 13 residues in the CDR3. Germline values: CDR1 GTSNPN, CDR2 SVGIG (reference sequence). As DNA, the CDR3 is TGTGCCTGGAGCCAGGGCAGCTTCCACGAGCAGTACTTC. This encodes CAWSQGSFHEQYF.

A few counts support this clonotype. This chain uses TRBV6-1 with TRBJ1-1; D gene ambiguous. The germline CDR1 and CDR2 sequences are MNHNS and SASEGT. The ends were cut back, 4 bases at V and 1 base at J, with 7 bases in the middle. The CDR3 is 13 residues long. CDR3 nucleotides: TGTGCCAGCAGTGTCCAGGCGAACACTGAAGCTTTCTTT. Protein product: CASSVQANTEAFF.

This clonotype was observed a handful of times. This chain connects TRBV7-9 to TRBJ2-1, with 8 bases identical to TRBD2. The junction had 11 bases not matched to a gene; V was cut back by 5 bases and J by 5 bases. The CDR3 consists of 16 residues. Per germline, CDR1 SEHNR and CDR2 FQNEAQ (reference sequence). This chain's CDR3 is CASSTTGTRGHNEQFF. The CDR3 DNA sequence: TGTGCCAGCAGCACGACCGGGACTAGGGGCCACAATGAGCAGTTCTTC.

V and J are TRBV24-1 and TRBJ2-3, with no clear D. The CDR3 is 14 residues long. Between the trimmed V and J ends, which lost 4 bases and 4 bases, there was a span of 11 bases. Germline V lookup: CDR1 KGHDR, CDR2 SFDVKD. CDR3 nucleotide sequence: TGTGCCACCAGTGAAATAGGGAACCCAGATACGCAGTATTTT. Its translation is CATSEIGNPDTQYF.

The rearrangement joins TRBV4-2 to TRBJ2-6, with TRBD2 identical over 7 bases. J was trimmed by 4 bases and V by 3 bases; bases with no gene match: 18. The CDR3 runs 20 residues. From germline, CDR1 is LGHNA and CDR2 YNFKEQ. In DNA, the CDR3 is TGTGCCAGCAGCCAGGCCCCCGAGGAGCGGGAATTATCCGGGGCCAACGTCCTGACTTTC. This gives the protein CASSQAPEERELSGANVLTF.

The V and J genes are TRBV18 and TRBJ1-1; D is perhaps TRBD1 (5 bases). Germline V CDR1 and CDR2: KGHSH, LQKENI. This CDR3 comprises 15 residues. V was trimmed by 6 bases and J by 1 base, leaving 15 bases between them. DNA for the CDR3: TGTGCCAGCTCCCTTGGGGGACCGCAGAACACTGAAGCTTTCTTT. This codes for CASSLGGPQNTEAFF.

The chain recombines TRBV27 with TRBJ1-1; D gene ambiguous. V was clipped by 6 bases and J by 1 base, with 15 bases between them. Germline V gene sequence: CDR1 MNHEY, CDR2 SMNVEV (reference sequence). The CDR3 is 15 residues long. The DNA of the CDR3 is TGTGCCAGCAGCCAAGTCCCGATCCGGAACACTGAAGCTTTCTTT. This translates into CASSQVPIRNTEAFF.

This clonotype was detected only a few times. The genes are TRBV5-1 and TRBJ2-1, with 15 bases lining up with TRBD2. With 0 bases clipped from V and 6 bases from J, the junction kept 4 bases outside the gene matches. The germline V gene has CDR1 SGHRS and CDR2 YFSETQ. The CDR3 has 17 residues. CDR3 nucleotides: TGCGCCAGCAGCTTGGGAGGACTAGCGGGAGGGGGCAATGAGCAGTTCTTC. The encoded protein is CASSLGGLAGGGNEQFF.

This clonotype has a count of ten or more. This chain joins TRBV20-1 and TRBJ1-2, with 8 positions matching TRBD1. The CDR3 has 16 residues. J lost 7 bases, V lost 0 bases, and 13 bases had no gene match. CDR1 is DFQATT and CDR2 is SNEGSKA in the germline V gene (reference sequence). The CDR3 loop is CSARDPSRQGRGGYTF. In DNA, the CDR3 is TGCAGTGCTAGAGACCCCTCCAGACAGGGGAGGGGTGGCTACACCTTC.

This clonotype was found a few times. The chain carries TRBV15 and TRBJ2-7, with D perhaps matching TRBD1 or TRBD2 (5 bases each). V lost 5 bases to trimming and J lost 4 bases, with 15 bases between them. The CDR3 contains 14 residues. Germline-derived CDR1 and CDR2 are LNHNV and YYDKDF (reference sequence). The CDR3 sequence: CATSREGEGYEQYF. CDR3 bases: TGTGCCACCAGCCGGGAAGGAGAGGGGTACGAGCAGTACTTC.

This clonotype showed up just a few times. This chain connects TRBV7-9 to TRBJ2-3; 7 bases are shared with TRBD2. Per the germline V gene, CDR1 is SEHNR and CDR2 is FQNEAQ (reference sequence). The junction had 6 bases not matched to a gene; V was cut back by 5 bases and J by 1 base. The CDR3 runs to 15 residues. The CDR3 region has the DNA TGTGCCAGCAGCCTGGTAGCGGGTCGCACAGATACGCAGTATTTT. Translated: CASSLVAGRTDTQYF.

A word on this clonotype: A much more abundant neighbour one base away suggests this may be a read error. J is TRBJ2-6 and V is TRBV5-1, with a tentative D call TRBD1 (5 bases). This CDR3 comprises 15 residues. Per germline, CDR1 SGHRS and CDR2 YFSETQ. Here the CDR3 reads CASSYIEAGASVLTF. The CDR3 DNA sequence: TGCGCCAGCAGCTACATAGAAGCTGGGGCCAGCGTCCTGACTTTC. Drawing the rest from reference TRBV5-1 and TRBJ2-6, the complete variable domain is KAGVTQTPRYLIKTRGQQVTLSCSPISGHRSVSWYQQTPGQGLQFLFEYFSETQRNKGNFPGRFSGRQFSNSRSEMNVSTLELGDSALYLCASSYIEAGASVLTFGAGSRLTVL.